Below, 26 T cell receptor beta chains from the same sample are listed, as sequenced in a study of T-cell reconstitution after alpha-beta-depleted transplantation in children. Unique molecular identifiers were incorporated when the TCRbeta library was constructed. Each CDR3 protein gets one entry after TCRdb re-called the PCR reads with MiXCR. The repertoire holds about 120,000 distinct CDR3 sequences, with under 25% as singletons. Specimen: PBMCs, mostly from graft donor cells, collected 180 days after TCRalphabeta/CD19-depleted stem cell transplant. These receptors were collected from a male patient between 2 and 10 years old who had a stem cell transplant for chronic granulomatous disease, so the T cells may come from the graft donor.

This clonotype was detected many times. V is TRBV24-1 and J is TRBJ2-2, with 7 bases aligning to TRBD1. V lost 9 bases, J lost 3 bases, and 3 bases stayed unmatched. Germline-derived CDR1 and CDR2 are KGHDR and SFDVKD. The CDR3 has 13 amino acids. Here the CDR3 reads CATGDRDTGELFF. CDR3 DNA sequence: TGTGCCACCGGCGACAGGGACACCGGGGAGCTGTTTTTT.

The rearrangement uses TRBV12-3 or TRBV12-4 and TRBJ2-5; either TRBD1 or TRBD2 may supply D (6 bases each). The ends were cut back, 6 bases at V and 2 bases at J, with 10 bases in the middle. This CDR3 contains 13 residues. CDR3 region: CASSGGQQETQYF. For the CDR3, the DNA is TGTGCCAGCAGCGGGGGACAACAAGAGACCCAGTACTTC.

This clonotype was observed many times. The chain links TRBV20-1 to TRBJ2-2; TRBD2 agrees at 11 bases. This CDR3 spans 16 amino acids. V lost 4 bases, J lost 1 base, and 5 bases stayed unmatched. In germline, CDR1 is DFQATT, CDR2 SNEGSKA (reference sequence). The CDR3 loop is CSAMRGTSGNTGELFF. In DNA form, the CDR3 reads TGCAGTGCTATGAGGGGGACTAGCGGGAACACCGGGGAGCTGTTTTTT.

This sequence joins TRBV28 and TRBJ1-5; no definite D call. Trimming removed 8 bases at V and 4 bases at J, with 15 bases between. Germline CDR1 and CDR2: MDHEN and SYDVKM. The CDR3 is 14 residues long. CDR3 coding DNA: TGTGCCAGCCAGTTGGCCGAACGGAATCAGCCCCAGCATTTT. This encodes CASQLAERNQPQHF.

The chain employs TRBV12-3 or TRBV12-4 and TRBJ1-6; TRBD1 matches 9 bases. CDR3 length: 17 residues. The V segment lost 0 bases and the J segment 10 bases; nucleotides outside the gene matches: 10. The CDR3 region is CASSLALSGQGGSPLHF. DNA for the CDR3: TGTGCCAGCAGTTTAGCGCTTTCGGGACAGGGTGGCTCACCCCTCCACTTT.

The chain employs TRBV25-1 and TRBJ2-7; tentative D call: TRBD2 (5 bases). There are 14 residues in the CDR3. The V gene's germline CDR1 is MGHDK and CDR2 SYGVNS. The V end lost 6 bases, the J end lost 0 bases, and 12 bases lay between the germline ends. The CDR3 region is CASSPTGSSYEQYF. The CDR3 DNA reads TGTGCCAGCAGCCCTACGGGGAGCTCCTACGAGCAGTACTTC.

On this clonotype itself: The junction and the germline gene differ at one end; a read error may be behind it. The gene calls are TRBV27 and TRBJ2-1; D is ambiguous. Germline V lookup: CDR1 MNHEY, CDR2 SMNVEV (reference sequence). The CDR3 spans 12 residues. The CDR3 coding sequence is TGTGCCAGCAGTTACTCCAACAATGAGCAGTTCTTC. Protein sequence: CASSYSNNEQFF.

This clonotype has a handful of counts. V and J are TRBV12-3 or TRBV12-4 and TRBJ2-1; D is perhaps TRBD1 (5 bases). V was trimmed by 3 bases and J by 2 bases, leaving 26 bases between them. The CDR3 contains 20 residues. This CDR3 reads CASSFQGRLTIDTAYNEQFF. The DNA of the CDR3 is TGTGCCAGCAGTTTCCAGGGCCGGCTTACAATCGATACGGCCTACAATGAGCAGTTCTTC.

This clonotype was picked up many times. The CDR3 protein is CASSNDLDTEAFF. DNA for the CDR3: TGTGCCAGTAGTAATGATTTGGACACTGAAGCTTTCTTT. J is TRBJ1-1 and V is TRBV19, with D hard to call. The CDR3 spans 13 residues. The germline V and J ends were trimmed by 4 bases and 3 bases, with 9 bases remaining between them. CDR1 LNHDA and CDR2 SQIVND come from the germline V gene (reference sequence).

In this sample, this clonotype turned up many times. The rearrangement links TRBV27 to TRBJ2-7; 12 nucleotides line up with TRBD2. The CDR3 spans 18 residues. Germline lookup yields CDR1 MNHEY and CDR2 SMNVEV (reference sequence). The ends lost 9 bases at V and 3 bases at J; junction bases unmatched: 18. The CDR3 nucleotides read TGTGCCAGAAAAAAATTACCTGGACTAGCGGGATTTGTCTACGAGCAGTACTTC. This encodes CARKKLPGLAGFVYEQYF.

This chain uses TRBV20-1 with TRBJ1-1; perhaps TRBD1 as D (6 bases). Germline CDR1 and CDR2: DFQATT and SNEGSKA (reference sequence). The CDR3 sequence is 13 residues long. The ends were cut back, 2 bases at V and 1 base at J, with 8 bases in the middle. CDR3 residues: CSARTGQNTEAFF. The CDR3 DNA follows: TGCAGTGCTAGAACAGGGCAGAACACTGAAGCTTTCTTT.

This clonotype was detected a few times. The chain uses TRBV5-1 and TRBJ2-1; D ambiguous. Germline V gene data show CDR1 as SGHRS and CDR2 as YFSETQ. This CDR3 comprises 12 residues. Trimming left V 4 bases short and J 15 bases short, with 17 bases between. CDR3 sequence reads: CASSDGSPRPFF. As DNA, the CDR3 is TGCGCCAGCAGCGACGGGTCCCCTCGCCCGTTCTTC.

The chain has TRBV5-1 and TRBJ2-1, with 8 bases lining up with TRBD1. The CDR3 extends over 15 amino acids. V dropped 8 bases and J dropped 3; count of bases not matched to a gene: 10. Germline CDR1 reads SGHRS; CDR2 reads YFSETQ. The CDR3 region has the DNA TGCGCCAGTAACCGAGGACAGGGATTCTACAATGAGCAGTTCTTC. This encodes CASNRGQGFYNEQFF.

This chain connects TRBV5-6 to TRBJ2-6; D tentatively reads TRBD1 or TRBD2 (5 bases each). The ends were cut back, 3 bases at V and 0 bases at J, with 7 bases in the middle. The germline V gene encodes CDR1 SGHDT and CDR2 YYEEEE. The CDR3 is made up of 15 amino acids. CDR3 amino acids: CASSWGSSGANVLTF. The CDR3 region has the DNA TGTGCCAGCAGCTGGGGGAGCTCTGGGGCCAACGTCCTGACTTTC. Full variable domain (rest looked up from reference TRBV5-6 and TRBJ2-6): DAGVTQSPTHLIKTRGQQVTLRCSPKSGHDTVSWYQQALGQGPQFIFQYYEEEERQRGNFPDRFSGHQFPNYSSELNVNALLLGDSALYLCASSWGSSGANVLTFGAGSRLTVL.

This clonotype occurred many times. The chain combines TRBV7-9 with TRBJ1-1, with TRBD1 as a possible D gene (5 bases). Per germline, CDR1 SEHNR and CDR2 FQNEAQ (reference sequence). V gave up 3 bases and J gave up 4 bases, with 12 bases separating them. This CDR3 has 14 residues. CDR3 in DNA: TGTGCCAGCAGCTTGGACGGGGGGAGCACTGAAGCTTTCTTT. This gives the protein CASSLDGGSTEAFF.

This clonotype was counted ten times or more. V usage is TRBV2 and J usage is TRBJ2-1, with 8 bases matching TRBD1. CDR1 SNHLY and CDR2 FYNNEI come from the germline V gene. V was pared by 7 bases and J by 10 bases, with 9 bases of the junction left unmatched. This CDR3 has 13 amino acids. CDR3 coding DNA: TGTGCCAGCACGAGCAGGGGGCGCCTAGAGCAGTTCTTC. It encodes CASTSRGRLEQFF.

The rearrangement joins TRBV5-1 to TRBJ1-1; 8 positions agree with TRBD1. Germline V gene lookup returns CDR1 SGHRS and CDR2 YFSETQ. This CDR3 contains 15 residues. Trimming at V came to 3 bases and at J to 2 bases, leaving 6 bases not matched to a gene. The CDR3 loop reads CASSSGQGSNTEAFF. The CDR3 DNA is TGCGCCAGCAGCTCAGGACAGGGTTCAAACACTGAAGCTTTCTTT. Full variable domain (remainder filled in from reference TRBV5-1 and TRBJ1-1): KAGVTQTPRYLIKTRGQQVTLSCSPISGHRSVSWYQQTPGQGLQFLFEYFSETQRNKGNFPGRFSGRQFSNSRSEMNVSTLELGDSALYLCASSSGQGSNTEAFFGQGTRLTVV.

This clonotype was seen repeatedly, ten times or more. The chain is built from TRBV20-1 and TRBJ2-1; D is uncertain. V dropped 1 base and J dropped 6 bases, with 4 bases sitting between them. Germline loops: CDR1 DFQATT, CDR2 SNEGSKA (reference sequence). The CDR3 covers 11 residues. CDR3 residues: CSARGSNEQFF. The CDR3 DNA is TGCAGTGCTAGAGGGAGCAATGAGCAGTTCTTC.

The chain links TRBV29-1 to TRBJ2-1; no firm D call. CDR3 length: 11 amino acids. Germline lookup yields CDR1 SQVTM and CDR2 ANQGSEA. The V gene lost 5 bases and the J gene lost 7 bases, with 9 bases spanning the gap. The CDR3, as DNA: TGCAGCGTTTGGTTACGGAATGAGCAGTTCTTC. Translated: CSVWLRNEQFF.

This clonotype has at least ten counts. CDR3: CASSWVLGNEQFF. In DNA, the CDR3 is TGTGCCAGCAGTTGGGTGTTGGGGAATGAGCAGTTCTTC. The rearrangement uses TRBV6-5 and TRBJ2-1; D gene unclear. The V end was cut by 4 bases, the J end by 7 bases, with 11 bases between. Germline assignment: CDR1 MNHEY and CDR2 SVGAGI. The CDR3 extends over 13 amino acids.

J is TRBJ2-4 and V is TRBV4-3; D perhaps matches TRBD1 (5 bases). The CDR3 spans 16 residues. Germline assignment: CDR1 LGHNA and CDR2 YSLEER. V lost 1 base, J lost 0 bases, and 10 bases lay in between. The CDR3 loop reads CASSQVDSRAKNIQYF. The CDR3 DNA reads as TGCGCCAGCAGCCAAGTTGACAGCAGAGCCAAAAACATTCAGTACTTC.

The rearrangement links TRBV6-4 to TRBJ2-1; a weak D match, TRBD2 (5 bases). Germline CDR1 reads MRHNA; CDR2 reads SNTAGT. CDR3 length: 14 residues. Deletions cut 4 bases from V and 6 bases from J, with 13 bases between. CDR3 protein: CASSVEDWANEQFF. For the CDR3, the DNA is TGTGCCAGCAGTGTTGAGGACTGGGCCAATGAGCAGTTCTTC.

There are many counts of this clonotype. The chain uses TRBV20-1 and TRBJ2-7; 7 positions agree with TRBD2. CDR1 is DFQATT and CDR2 is SNEGSKA in the germline V gene (reference sequence). The CDR3 runs 14 residues. V trimming: 0 bases; J trimming: 4 bases; junction bases outside the gene matches: 6. This CDR3 reads CSARDGASGYEQYF. CDR3 DNA sequence: TGCAGTGCTAGAGATGGCGCTAGCGGATACGAGCAGTACTTC.

The chain links TRBV5-1 to TRBJ2-5; no clear D gene. From germline, CDR1 is SGHRS and CDR2 YFSETQ. This CDR3 contains 14 residues. Trimming left V 3 bases short and J 2 bases short, with 11 bases between. This CDR3 is CASSSGANQETQYF. CDR3 sequence (DNA): TGCGCCAGCAGCTCAGGCGCGAATCAAGAGACCCAGTACTTC.

In its sample, this clonotype was seen a few times. The CDR3 spells CASSIQGAMGGYTF. In DNA form, the CDR3 reads TGTGCCAGCAGTATCCAGGGGGCCATGGGTGGCTACACCTTC. This sequence joins TRBV12-3 or TRBV12-4 and TRBJ1-2, with 8 positions matching TRBD1. CDR3 length: 14 amino acids. After removal of 5 bases from V and 7 bases from J, the junction contained 9 bases not matched to a gene.

The CDR3 sequence: CASSLGGSSQFF. The CDR3 DNA reads as TGTGCCAGCAGCCTGGGCGGGTCATCGCAGTTCTTC. The J gene is TRBJ2-1, the V gene TRBV12-3 or TRBV12-4, with TRBD2 as a possible D gene (5 bases). Between the trimmed V and J ends, which lost 6 bases and 12 bases, there was a span of 15 bases. The CDR3 consists of 12 residues.